A selection of T cell receptor beta chains follows, all from one sample in a study of metastatic and nonmetastatic thyroid tumors. Via MiXCR, TCRdb re-called the PCR reads. The data show about 6,400 clones, about 16% seen once. Sequenced input: tumor tissue. These receptors were collected from a male donor with papillary thyroid cancer or a benign thyroid nodule (not recorded which). Some clones in this sample may be carry-over from other donors' samples. Both conserved end residues are part of each CDR3. D genes are given only for firm matches. Expanded clones get a size class; other rows say once, few or many, or leave the size out.

clone size: .
V gene: TRBV27
D gene: TRBD2
J gene: TRBJ2-7
CDR3 protein: CASSLRLAGGPEQYF
CDR3 DNA: TGTGCCAGCAGTTTAAGACTAGCGGGAGGACCCGAGCAGTACTTC

clone size: .
V gene: TRBV6-2/TRBV6-3
D gene: TRBD2
J gene: TRBJ2-7
CDR3 protein: CASSYSGREVYEQYF
CDR3 DNA: TGTGCCAGCAGTTACTCGGGGCGGGAGGTTTACGAGCAGTACTTC

clone size: few
V gene: TRBV6-5
D gene: .
J gene: TRBJ2-6
CDR3 protein: CACSGGANVLTF
CDR3 DNA: TGCGCCTGCAGTGGAGGTGCCAACGTCCTGACTTTC

clone size: many
V gene: TRBV11-1
D gene: TRBD2
J gene: TRBJ2-2
CDR3 protein: CASSSGLVLITGELFF
CDR3 DNA: TGTGCCAGCAGCTCTGGACTAGTATTGATCACCGGGGAGCTGTTTTTT

clone size: few
V gene: TRBV2
D gene: .
J gene: TRBJ2-5
CDR3 protein: CAGQGGFRQETQYF
CDR3 DNA: TGTGCCGGACAGGGAGGGTTTCGCCAAGAGACCCAGTACTTC

clone size: few
V gene: TRBV19
D gene: TRBD2
J gene: TRBJ2-7
CDR3 protein: CASSPTSGNKYEQYF
CDR3 DNA: TGTGCCAGTAGTCCCACTAGCGGGAATAAGTACGAGCAGTACTTC

clone size: medium-sized
V gene: TRBV28
D gene: .
J gene: TRBJ2-1
CDR3 protein: CASSPGGWDEQFF
CDR3 DNA: TGTGCCAGCAGCCCCGGGGGCTGGGATGAGCAGTTCTTC

clone size: few
V gene: TRBV6-4
D gene: TRBD2
J gene: TRBJ2-1
CDR3 protein: CASSDGLASYNEQFF
CDR3 DNA: TGTGCCAGCAGTGACGGACTAGCTAGCTACAATGAGCAGTTCTTC

clone size: .
V gene: TRBV27
D gene: TRBD2
J gene: TRBJ2-2
CDR3 protein: CASSFIGLAGGLYTGELFF
CDR3 DNA: TGTGCCAGCAGTTTCATTGGACTAGCGGGAGGGCTGTACACCGGGGAGCTGTTTTTT

clone size: .
V gene: TRBV20-1
D gene: .
J gene: TRBJ2-7
CDR3 protein: CSARAGVSSYEQYF
CDR3 DNA: TGCAGTGCTAGAGCGGGAGTAAGCTCCTACGAGCAGTACTTC

clone size: medium-sized
V gene: TRBV20-1
D gene: .
J gene: TRBJ1-2
CDR3 protein: CSAQKGRSASYGYTF
CDR3 DNA: TGCAGTGCCCAGAAAGGGCGTTCGGCCTCTTATGGCTACACCTTC

clone size: .
V gene: TRBV6-2/TRBV6-3
D gene: .
J gene: TRBJ2-7
CDR3 protein: CASSYPGGIYEQYF
CDR3 DNA: TGTGCCAGCAGTTACCCCGGCGGGATCTACGAGCAGTACTTC

clone size: medium-sized
V gene: TRBV28
D gene: .
J gene: TRBJ1-2
CDR3 protein: CASRPGLFYGYTF
CDR3 DNA: TGTGCCAGCAGGCCGGGACTCTTCTATGGCTACACCTTC

clone size: many
V gene: TRBV9
D gene: TRBD2
J gene: TRBJ2-7
CDR3 protein: CASNRMGTSGSEQYF
CDR3 DNA: TGTGCCAGCAACCGTATGGGGACTAGCGGGAGCGAGCAGTACTTC

clone size: .
V gene: TRBV6-1
D gene: TRBD1
J gene: TRBJ1-1
CDR3 protein: CASSRQGTVNTEAFF
CDR3 DNA: TGTGCCAGCAGTCGACAGGGGACGGTGAACACTGAAGCTTTCTTT

clone size: medium-sized
V gene: TRBV28
D gene: .
J gene: TRBJ1-2
CDR3 protein: CASRRENYGYTF
CDR3 DNA: TGTGCCAGCAGAAGAGAGAACTATGGCTACACCTTC

clone size: many
V gene: TRBV9
D gene: TRBD2
J gene: TRBJ2-3
CDR3 protein: CASSLLAASTDTQYF
CDR3 DNA: TGTGCCAGCAGTCTCCTAGCGGCCAGCACAGATACGCAGTATTTT

clone size: .
V gene: TRBV20-1
D gene: TRBD2
J gene: TRBJ2-1
CDR3 protein: CSAKVASGYNEQFF
CDR3 DNA: TGCAGTGCTAAAGTGGCTAGCGGATACAATGAGCAGTTCTTC

clone size: .
V gene: TRBV20-1
D gene: TRBD2
J gene: TRBJ2-1
CDR3 protein: CSAEVLAGGPGNEQFF
CDR3 DNA: TGCAGTGCCGAAGTACTAGCGGGAGGGCCGGGGAATGAGCAGTTCTTC

clone size: .
V gene: TRBV6-2/TRBV6-3
D gene: TRBD2
J gene: TRBJ2-1
CDR3 protein: CASSYSSGSDEQFF
CDR3 DNA: TGTGCCAGCAGTTACTCTAGCGGGAGTGATGAGCAGTTCTTC

clone size: many
V gene: TRBV3-1
D gene: TRBD2
J gene: TRBJ2-1
CDR3 protein: CASSHFSSGTRRGNEQFF
CDR3 DNA: TGTGCCAGCAGCCATTTCTCTAGCGGGACCCGCCGGGGGAATGAGCAGTTCTTC

clone size: few
V gene: TRBV6-2/TRBV6-3
D gene: .
J gene: TRBJ2-7
CDR3 protein: CASRLGIYEQYF
CDR3 DNA: TGTGCCAGCAGGTTAGGGATCTACGAGCAGTACTTC

clone size: medium-sized
V gene: TRBV7-9
D gene: TRBD1
J gene: TRBJ1-2
CDR3 protein: CASSSLTGNMYGYTF
CDR3 DNA: TGTGCCAGCAGCTCCTTGACAGGGAATATGTATGGCTACACCTTC

clone size: many
V gene: TRBV5-6
D gene: .
J gene: TRBJ2-3
CDR3 protein: CASSLLSSTDTQYF
CDR3 DNA: TGTGCCAGCAGCTTGCTTTCCAGCACAGATACGCAGTATTTT

clone size: many
V gene: TRBV4-3
D gene: .
J gene: TRBJ2-2
CDR3 protein: CASSQEYVNTGELFF
CDR3 DNA: TGCGCCAGCAGCCAAGAGTATGTGAACACCGGGGAGCTGTTTTTT

clone size: .
V gene: TRBV28
D gene: .
J gene: TRBJ2-3
CDR3 protein: CASSLFVLPGTDTQYF
CDR3 DNA: TGTGCCAGCAGTTTATTCGTACTACCTGGCACAGATACGCAGTATTTT

clone size: medium-sized
V gene: TRBV5-1
D gene: TRBD1
J gene: TRBJ2-6
CDR3 protein: CASSLGQEAGANVLTF
CDR3 DNA: TGCGCCAGCAGCCTCGGACAGGAAGCTGGGGCCAACGTCCTGACTTTC

clone size: few
V gene: TRBV2
D gene: TRBD1
J gene: TRBJ1-2
CDR3 protein: CANRDRYGYTF
CDR3 DNA: TGTGCCAACCGGGACAGGTATGGCTACACCTTC

clone size: many
V gene: TRBV4-2
D gene: TRBD1
J gene: TRBJ2-7
CDR3 protein: CASSLLRDSSYEQYF
CDR3 DNA: TGTGCCAGCAGCCTCCTTAGGGACAGCTCCTACGAGCAGTACTTC

clone size: large
V gene: TRBV28
D gene: .
J gene: TRBJ2-7
CDR3 protein: CASSFLDIFYEQYF
CDR3 DNA: TGTGCCAGCAGTTTTTTGGACATTTTCTACGAGCAGTACTTC

clone size: .
V gene: TRBV6-2/TRBV6-3
D gene: TRBD2
J gene: TRBJ2-5
CDR3 protein: CASSPTSGQETQYF
CDR3 DNA: TGTGCCAGCAGTCCTACTAGCGGCCAAGAGACCCAGTACTTC

clone size: many
V gene: TRBV30
D gene: .
J gene: TRBJ1-5
CDR3 protein: CAWSDVMSNQPQHF
CDR3 DNA: TGTGCCTGGAGCGACGTGATGAGCAATCAGCCCCAGCATTTT

clone size: many
V gene: TRBV5-6
D gene: TRBD1
J gene: TRBJ2-1
CDR3 protein: CASSLHGQGYGSYNEQFF
CDR3 DNA: TGTGCCAGCAGCTTGCATGGACAGGGGTACGGCTCCTACAATGAGCAGTTCTTC

clone size: medium-sized
V gene: TRBV11-1
D gene: .
J gene: TRBJ2-1
CDR3 protein: CASSSGPNNEQFF
CDR3 DNA: TGTGCCAGCAGCTCGGGACCAAACAATGAGCAGTTCTTC

clone size: medium-sized
V gene: TRBV28
D gene: .
J gene: TRBJ2-5
CDR3 protein: CASSLGTAYQETQYF
CDR3 DNA: TGTGCCAGCAGTCTCGGGACGGCGTACCAAGAGACCCAGTACTTC

clone size: few
V gene: TRBV6-1
D gene: TRBD1
J gene: TRBJ2-7
CDR3 protein: CASSSEEVGDRGREQYF
CDR3 DNA: TGTGCCAGCAGTAGTGAAGAAGTGGGGGACAGGGGAAGGGAGCAGTACTTC

clone size: many
V gene: TRBV7-2
D gene: TRBD1
J gene: TRBJ2-3
CDR3 protein: CASSYRTGSTDTQYF
CDR3 DNA: TGTGCCAGCAGCTATCGGACAGGGAGCACAGATACGCAGTATTTT

clone size: .
V gene: TRBV2
D gene: TRBD2
J gene: TRBJ2-7
CDR3 protein: CASSVGGPYEQYF
CDR3 DNA: TGTGCCAGCAGTGTGGGAGGGCCCTACGAGCAGTACTTC

clone size: few
V gene: TRBV28
D gene: TRBD2
J gene: TRBJ2-7
CDR3 protein: CASSPTSGRALSYEQYF
CDR3 DNA: TGTGCCAGCAGTCCGACTAGCGGGAGGGCACTCTCCTACGAGCAGTACTTC

clone size: .
V gene: TRBV28
D gene: TRBD2
J gene: TRBJ2-3
CDR3 protein: CGCSLGLAGDWTDTQYF
CDR3 DNA: TGTGGGTGCAGTCTCGGACTAGCGGGAGATTGGACAGATACGCAGTATTTT

clone size: .
V gene: TRBV11-2
D gene: .
J gene: TRBJ2-1
CDR3 protein: CASSLGASPRYEQFF
CDR3 DNA: TGTGCCAGCAGCTTAGGAGCATCCCCGAGGTATGAGCAGTTCTTC

clone size: medium-sized
V gene: TRBV3-1
D gene: .
J gene: TRBJ2-1
CDR3 protein: CASSKDGGGYNEQFF
CDR3 DNA: TGTGCCAGCAGCAAGGACGGGGGAGGCTACAATGAGCAGTTCTTC

clone size: large
V gene: TRBV27
D gene: TRBD1
J gene: TRBJ1-6
CDR3 protein: CASSFLGTGNNSPLHF
CDR3 DNA: TGTGCCAGCAGTTTCCTCGGGACAGGGAATAATTCACCCCTCCACTTT

clone size: .
V gene: TRBV6-1
D gene: TRBD1
J gene: TRBJ1-6
CDR3 protein: CTSLGQGAQHNSPLHF
CDR3 DNA: TGTACCAGCCTCGGGCAGGGGGCCCAACATAATTCACCCCTCCACTTT

clone size: .
V gene: TRBV5-1
D gene: .
J gene: TRBJ2-1
CDR3 protein: CASILSAVGGADEQFF
CDR3 DNA: TGCGCCAGCATCTTGTCTGCGGTAGGGGGGGCGGATGAACAGTTCTTC